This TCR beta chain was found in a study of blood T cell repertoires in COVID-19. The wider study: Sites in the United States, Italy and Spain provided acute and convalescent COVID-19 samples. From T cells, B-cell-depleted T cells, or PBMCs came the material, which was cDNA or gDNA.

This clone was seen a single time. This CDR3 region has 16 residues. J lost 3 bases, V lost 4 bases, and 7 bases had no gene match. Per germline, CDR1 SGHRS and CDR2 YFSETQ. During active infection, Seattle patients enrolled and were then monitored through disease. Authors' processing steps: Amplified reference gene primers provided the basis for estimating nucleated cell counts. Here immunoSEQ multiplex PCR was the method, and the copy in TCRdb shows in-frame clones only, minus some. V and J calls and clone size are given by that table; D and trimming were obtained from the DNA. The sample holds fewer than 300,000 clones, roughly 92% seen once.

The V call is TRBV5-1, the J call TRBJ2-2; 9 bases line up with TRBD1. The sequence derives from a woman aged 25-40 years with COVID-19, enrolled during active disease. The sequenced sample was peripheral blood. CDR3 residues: CASSMGQGEDTGELFF. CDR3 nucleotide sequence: TGCGCCAGCAGCATGGGACAGGGAGAGGACACCGGGGAGCTGTTTTTT.